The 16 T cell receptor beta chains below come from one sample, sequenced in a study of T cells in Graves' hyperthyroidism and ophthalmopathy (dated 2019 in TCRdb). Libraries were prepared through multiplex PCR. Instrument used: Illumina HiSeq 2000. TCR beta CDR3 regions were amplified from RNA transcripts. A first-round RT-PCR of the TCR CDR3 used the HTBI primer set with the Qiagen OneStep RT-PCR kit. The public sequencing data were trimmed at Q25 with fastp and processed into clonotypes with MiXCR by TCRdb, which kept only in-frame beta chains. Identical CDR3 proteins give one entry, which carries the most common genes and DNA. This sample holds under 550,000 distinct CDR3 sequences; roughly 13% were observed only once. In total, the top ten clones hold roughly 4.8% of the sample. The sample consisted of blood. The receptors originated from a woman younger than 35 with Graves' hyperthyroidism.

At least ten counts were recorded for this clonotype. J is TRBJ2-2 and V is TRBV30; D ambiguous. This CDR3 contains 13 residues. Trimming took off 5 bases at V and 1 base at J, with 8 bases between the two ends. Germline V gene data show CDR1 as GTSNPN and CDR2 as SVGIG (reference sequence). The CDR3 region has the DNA TGTGCCTGGGGGGAAGGGAACACCGGGGAGCTGTTTTTT. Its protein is CAWGEGNTGELFF.

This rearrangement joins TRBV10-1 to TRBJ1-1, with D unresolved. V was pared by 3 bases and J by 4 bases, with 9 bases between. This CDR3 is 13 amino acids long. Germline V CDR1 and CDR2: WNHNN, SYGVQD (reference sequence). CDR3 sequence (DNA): TGCGCCAGCAGTGACTTCGTGGGCACTGAAGCTTTCTTT. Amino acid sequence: CASSDFVGTEAFF.

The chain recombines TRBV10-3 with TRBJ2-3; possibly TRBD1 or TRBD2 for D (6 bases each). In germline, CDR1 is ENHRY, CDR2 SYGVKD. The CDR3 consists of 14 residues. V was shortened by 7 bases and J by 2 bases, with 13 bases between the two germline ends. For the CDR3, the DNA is TGTGCCATCACGGGGGCAGTAAACACAGATACGCAGTATTTT. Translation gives CAITGAVNTDTQYF.

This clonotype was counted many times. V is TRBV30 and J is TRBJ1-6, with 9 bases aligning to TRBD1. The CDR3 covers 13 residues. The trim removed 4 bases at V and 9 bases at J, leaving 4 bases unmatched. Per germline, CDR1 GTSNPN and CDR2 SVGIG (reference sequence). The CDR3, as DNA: TGTGCCTGGATGGGACAGGGAGCTTCACCCCTCCACTTT. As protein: CAWMGQGASPLHF.

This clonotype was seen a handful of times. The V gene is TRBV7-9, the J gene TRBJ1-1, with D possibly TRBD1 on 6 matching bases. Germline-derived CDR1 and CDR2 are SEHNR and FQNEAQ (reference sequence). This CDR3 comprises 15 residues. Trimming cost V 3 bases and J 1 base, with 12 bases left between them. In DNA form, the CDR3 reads TGTGCCAGCAGCTTTCGGGGGGCTAGGAACACTGAAGCTTTCTTT. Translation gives CASSFRGARNTEAFF.

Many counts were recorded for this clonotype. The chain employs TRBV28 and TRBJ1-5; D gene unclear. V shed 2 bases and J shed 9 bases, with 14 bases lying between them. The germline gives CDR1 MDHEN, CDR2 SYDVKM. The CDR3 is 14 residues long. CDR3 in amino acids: CASSLGQRGSPQHF. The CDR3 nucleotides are TGTGCCAGCAGTTTAGGTCAGCGCGGGTCGCCCCAGCATTTT.

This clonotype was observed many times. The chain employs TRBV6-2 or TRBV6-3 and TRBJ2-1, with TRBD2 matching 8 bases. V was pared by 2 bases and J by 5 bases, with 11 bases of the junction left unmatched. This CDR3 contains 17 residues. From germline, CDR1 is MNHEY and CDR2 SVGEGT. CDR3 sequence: CASSYGIAGRRDNEQFF. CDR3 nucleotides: TGTGCCAGCAGTTACGGAATAGCGGGGAGGAGGGACAATGAGCAGTTCTTC.

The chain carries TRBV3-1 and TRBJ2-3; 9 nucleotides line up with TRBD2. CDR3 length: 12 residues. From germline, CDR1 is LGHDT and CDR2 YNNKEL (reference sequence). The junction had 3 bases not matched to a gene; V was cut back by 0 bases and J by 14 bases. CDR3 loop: CASSQEGTSTYF. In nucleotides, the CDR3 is TGTGCCAGCAGCCAAGAGGGGACTAGCACGTATTTT.

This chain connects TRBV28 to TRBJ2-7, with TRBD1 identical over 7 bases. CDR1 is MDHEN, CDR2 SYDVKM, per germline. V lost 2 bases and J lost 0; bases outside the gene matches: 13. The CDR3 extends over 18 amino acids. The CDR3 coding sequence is TGTGCCAGCAGTTTAGGTGAGACAGGGCCTTACATCTCCTACGAGCAGTACTTC. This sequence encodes CASSLGETGPYISYEQYF.

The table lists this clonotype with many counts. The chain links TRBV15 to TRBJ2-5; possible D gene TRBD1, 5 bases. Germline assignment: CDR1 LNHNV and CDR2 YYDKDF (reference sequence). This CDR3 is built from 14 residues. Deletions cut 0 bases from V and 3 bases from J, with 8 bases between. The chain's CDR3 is CATSRDPREETQYF. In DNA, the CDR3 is TGTGCCACCAGCAGAGATCCCAGGGAAGAGACCCAGTACTTC.

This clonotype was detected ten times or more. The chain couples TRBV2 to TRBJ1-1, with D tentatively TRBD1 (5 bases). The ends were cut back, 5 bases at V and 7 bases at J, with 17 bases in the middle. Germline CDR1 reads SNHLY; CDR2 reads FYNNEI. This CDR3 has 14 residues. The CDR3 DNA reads TGTGCCAGCAGTCCCTGGGGGTACAGCAATGAAGCTTTCTTT. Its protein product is CASSPWGYSNEAFF.

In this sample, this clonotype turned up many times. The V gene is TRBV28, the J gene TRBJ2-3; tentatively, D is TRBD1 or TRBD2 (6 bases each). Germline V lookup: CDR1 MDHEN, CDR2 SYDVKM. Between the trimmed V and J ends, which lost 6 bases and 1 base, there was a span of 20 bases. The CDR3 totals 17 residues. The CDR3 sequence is CASSPRGAGTRTDTQYF. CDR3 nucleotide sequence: TGTGCCAGCAGCCCGCGGGGCGCCGGGACACGCACAGATACGCAGTATTTT.

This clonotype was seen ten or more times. The CDR3 DNA is TGTGCCAGCAACCTCAAATCGGGGAACACCATATATTTT. Translation: CASNLKSGNTIYF. The genes are TRBV28 and TRBJ1-3; no definite D call. The CDR3 is made up of 13 amino acids. The germline V and J ends were trimmed by 7 bases and 7 bases, with 14 bases remaining between them. CDR1 is MDHEN and CDR2 is SYDVKM in the germline V gene.

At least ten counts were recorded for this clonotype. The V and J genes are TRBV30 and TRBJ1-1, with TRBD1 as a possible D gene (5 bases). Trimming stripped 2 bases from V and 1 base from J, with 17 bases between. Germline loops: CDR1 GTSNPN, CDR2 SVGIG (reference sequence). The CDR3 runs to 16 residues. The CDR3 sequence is CAWSWGGLGANTEAFF. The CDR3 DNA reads TGTGCCTGGAGTTGGGGGGGTTTGGGTGCGAACACTGAAGCTTTCTTT.

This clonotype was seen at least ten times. The CDR3 region has the DNA TGCGCCAGCAGCTTGGCGCTCAGGGGCGGAACCGTCTACGAGCAGTACTTC. Amino acids: CASSLALRGGTVYEQYF. The chain is built from TRBV5-1 and TRBJ2-7; a weak D match, TRBD1 (6 bases). CDR1 is SGHRS and CDR2 is YFSETQ in the germline V gene. This CDR3 region has 17 residues. Trimming pared 0 bases from V and 3 bases from J, leaving 19 bases between.

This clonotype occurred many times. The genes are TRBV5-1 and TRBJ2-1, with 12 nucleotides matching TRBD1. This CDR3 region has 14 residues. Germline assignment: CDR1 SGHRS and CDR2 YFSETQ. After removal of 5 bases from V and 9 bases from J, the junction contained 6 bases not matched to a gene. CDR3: CASRTGTGGIEQFF. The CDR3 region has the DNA TGCGCCAGCAGGACCGGGACAGGGGGCATTGAGCAGTTCTTC.